This TCR beta chain was identified in a study of shared clonotypes between healthy human individuals. General study findings and limits: Rarefaction curves obtained for sorted subsets showed sequencing incomplete despite large depth. Larger estimated richness was generally recorded for naive subsets relative to memory subsets.

The germline gives CDR1 SGHTA, CDR2 FQGNSA. Trimming removed 3 bases from V and 4 bases from J, with 9 bases in between. The CDR3 consists of 13 residues. Adult donors, all healthy and HIV-negative, had no recent acute infections or vaccinations. On this clone itself: As yet, its antigen is unknown.

Using immunoSEQ multiplex PCR, the repertoire was profiled, and TCRdb retains in-frame clones only, with some absent. The sample lists 2,100,000 or so clones, approximately 95% occurring once. Material for sequencing was naive CD4+ T cells sorted from blood. Indicated subset: CD45RA+ positively selected. This chain connects TRBV7-2 to TRBJ1-2; D unresolved. This sequence originates from a man aged 18 to 29 in good health. The CDR3 protein is CASSFRALYGYTF. Here the CDR3 DNA reads TGTGCCAGCAGCTTTAGGGCCCTCTATGGCTACACCTTC.